A selection of T cell receptor beta chains follows, all from one sample in a study of blood T cell repertoires in COVID-19. Sequenced by immunoSEQ multiplex PCR; TCRdb stores in-frame clones only, minus some. The sample gives about 87,000 clones, 70% to 90% of which show up once; approximately 2.8% is in the top ten. The source material was peripheral blood. The source is a woman over 75 with COVID-19, enrolled during active disease. The CDR3 runs from the conserved cysteine through the conserved F or W. Each record gives: J gene, V gene, CDR3 length, CDR3 protein.

TRBJ2-7 | TRBV28 | 14 | CASDRQGTAYEQYF
TRBJ2-5 | TRBV29-1 | 12 | CSVGTGEETQYF
TRBJ2-7 | TRBV4-2 | 14 | CASSQEPRGYEQYF
TRBJ2-7 | TRBV24-1 | 13 | CATSDLTVYEQYF
TRBJ2-5 | TRBV2 | 12 | CASNSRTETQYF
TRBJ2-1 | TRBV7-9 | 14 | CASSLAGGLNEQFF
TRBJ1-5 | TRBV27 | 16 | CASSLSWAASNQPQHF
TRBJ2-5 | TRBV10-3 | 15 | CAISERGGLQETQYF
TRBJ1-3 | TRBV9 | 13 | CASSVVGGNTIYF
TRBJ2-5 | TRBV16 | 16 | CASSQPTAGGRETQYF
TRBJ2-3 | TRBV5-4 | 15 | CASKGLAGDLDTQYF
TRBJ2-3 | TRBV7-7 | 14 | CASSLSQQGGTQYF
TRBJ2-5 | TRBV7-9 | 14 | CASSLKGQQETQYF
TRBJ1-1 | TRBV12-5 | 12 | CASGTYQGEAFF